Below are 4 T cell receptor beta chains sequenced from a single sample in a study of cytomegalovirus exposure and HLA in healthy donors. Only in-frame clones appear in the TCRdb table, and some are missing; sequencing was by immunoSEQ multiplex PCR. The profile shows 150,000 to 250,000 clones, around 83% of them singletons. The source material was PBMCs. The receptors were gathered from a woman under 40 in good health and CMV-seropositive.

In DNA, the CDR3 is TGTGCCAGCAGCTTTAGCGGGTCCCCCTACAATGAGCAGTTCTTC. The encoded protein is CASSFSGSPYNEQFF. The V call is TRBV9, the J call TRBJ2-1, with TRBD2 matching over 7 bases. Germline values: CDR1 SGDLS, CDR2 YYNGEE. V trimming: 4 bases; J trimming: 2 bases; junction bases outside the gene matches: 6. This CDR3 has 15 residues.

The CDR3 DNA reads TGTGCCAGCAGTGGAGACAGGGAAACTGAAGCTTTCTTT. It yields the protein CASSGDRETEAFF. The genes are TRBV2 and TRBJ1-1; 7 nucleotides match TRBD1. Germline-derived CDR1 and CDR2 are SNHLY and FYNNEI. V gave up 4 bases and J gave up 5 bases; unmatched junction bases: 4. The CDR3 length is 13 residues.

This chain links TRBV28 with TRBJ2-7, with 10 bases lining up with TRBD2. The CDR3 loop spans 19 amino acids. CDR1 and CDR2 (germline): MDHEN, SYDVKM. V was pared by 3 bases and J by 3 bases, with 17 bases of the junction left unmatched. For the CDR3, the DNA is TGTGCCAGCAGTTTGCTGAAAGCGGGAGGGCCACCGCGGGACTACGAGCAGTACTTC. Residues: CASSLLKAGGPPRDYEQYF. Complete variable domain (other parts from reference TRBV28 and TRBJ2-7): DVKVTQSSRYLVKRTGEKVFLECVQDMDHENMFWYRQDPGLGLRLIYFSYDVKMKEKGDIPEGYSVSREKKERFSLILESASTNQTSMYLCASSLLKAGGPPRDYEQYFGPGTRLTVT.

This clone appeared a single time. The V gene is TRBV6-1, the J gene TRBJ2-6; D perhaps matches TRBD1 (6 bases). The V end lost 3 bases, the J end lost 0 bases, and 6 bases lay between the germline ends. This CDR3 has 15 residues. CDR1 and CDR2 from the germline V gene are MNHNS and SASEGT. CDR3 DNA sequence: TGTGCCAGCAGTGAGGACAGCTCTGGGGCCAACGTCCTGACTTTC. This codes for CASSEDSSGANVLTF.